This T cell receptor (beta chain) was identified during a study of blood T cell repertoires in COVID-19. Study context: Whether acute or convalescent, the COVID-19 samples came from the United States, Italy and Spain.

In the original analysis: Amplified reference gene primers provided the basis for estimating nucleated cell counts. This table comes from immunoSEQ multiplex PCR, and its TCRdb copy is limited to in-frame clones, with some not included. From that table come the V and J calls and clone size; the DNA was used to work out D and trimming. The sample includes 150,000 to 200,000 clones, 87% of them seen just once. The germline gives CDR1 MGHDK, CDR2 SYGVNS. This CDR3 spans 14 amino acids. V lost 1 base to trimming and J lost 7 bases; unmatched junction nucleotides: 5. Living in under 30 US areas, the participants were between about 18 and 100 years of age. Assignment of participants to cohorts was predicated upon participant-reported clinical history.

This rearrangement joins TRBV25-1 to TRBJ1-1, with TRBD1 identical over 8 bases. The sample was PBMCs or T cells enriched from blood (not recorded which). The sequence was collected from a human donor with acute COVID-19. The donor label of this sample is uncertain. The CDR3 DNA reads TGTGCCAGCAGTGAATTTATAGGGACAGGTGAAGCTTTCTTT. It translates to CASSEFIGTGEAFF.